The clone carrying this TCR beta chain showed up many times. What it recognizes is unknown. These data originate in a study of T cells in Graves' hyperthyroidism and ophthalmopathy. Study-wide results and limits: A 13 V-J model separated ophthalmopathy from stable hyperthyroidism. Model predictions of ophthalmopathy came a median about six months before onset.

Germline lookup yields CDR1 DFQATT and CDR2 SNEGSKA (reference sequence). This CDR3 is 15 amino acids long. Trimming pared 6 bases from V and 5 bases from J, leaving 22 bases between. Amplification targeted TCR beta CDR3 regions from RNA transcripts. RT-PCR in the first round (using the HTBI primer set) targeted the TCR CDR3. TCRdb re-called the multiplex PCR reads with MiXCR, one entry per CDR3 protein. The sample consists of 600,000 to 850,000 distinct CDR3 sequences, 15% to 20% of them appearing once. The V gene is TRBV20-1, the J gene TRBJ2-5; D perhaps matches TRBD1 (6 bases). This TCR derives from a woman in her 50s with Graves' hyperthyroidism that later progressed to Graves' ophthalmopathy. Source material: blood. CDR3 sequence (DNA): TGCAGTGCCAAGACGCCACACAGGGACCGGGAGACCCAGTACTTC. Translated: CSAKTPHRDRETQYF.